The 30 T cell receptor beta chains presented below share a single source sample, sequenced in a study of blood T cell repertoires in COVID-19 (dated by TCRdb to 2020 to 2022). The protocol used for the library was the immunoSEQ multiplex PCR assay. Sourced from immuneACCESS, this table was stored by TCRdb with only in-frame sequences that have V and J called. A share of the clones is absent; for the studies checked, an unresolved V gene accounts for under half, and the remainder has no known explanation. For this sample there are around 400,000 clones; 89% appear just once. The ten largest account for roughly 1.2% of the sample. Sequenced: peripheral blood. The receptor source for this set is a man aged 35 to 55 with acute or convalescent COVID-19.

The rearrangement joins TRBV29-1 to TRBJ1-2, with D tentatively TRBD1 (6 bases). CDR3 length: 13 residues. Germline lookup yields CDR1 SQVTM and CDR2 ANQGSEA. Trimming took 7 bases from V and 6 from J, leaving 18 bases between them. The CDR3 DNA reads as TGCAGCGCGGGGGCTGCATCAATCAATGGCTACACCTTC. Its protein product is CSAGAASINGYTF.

The V call is TRBV23-1, the J call TRBJ2-3, with 8 bases lining up with TRBD2. TRBV23-1 is an ORF, and what it does is uncertain. Losses at the gene ends were 2 bases for V and 0 bases for J; bases not matched to a gene: 7. The CDR3 loop spans 17 amino acids. The CDR3 sequence: CASSQVEREPSTDTQYF. CDR3 nucleotides: TGCGCCAGCAGTCAAGTGGAGCGGGAGCCCAGCACAGATACGCAGTATTTT.

The V call is TRBV7-9, the J call TRBJ1-6, with D uncertain. Germline lookup yields CDR1 SEHNR and CDR2 FQNEAQ (reference sequence). Trimming removed 6 bases from V and 9 bases from J, with 9 bases in between. CDR3 length equals 12 residues. Here the CDR3 reads CASRRIGSPLHF. In DNA, the CDR3 is TGTGCCAGCAGGAGAATCGGTTCACCCCTCCACTTT.

This chain links TRBV29-1 with TRBJ1-1, with D perhaps TRBD1 (5 bases). Per the germline V gene, CDR1 is SQVTM and CDR2 is ANQGSEA. The CDR3 covers 14 residues. Trimming took 0 bases from V and 4 from J, leaving 12 bases between them. The CDR3 nucleotides are TGCAGCGTTGAAGATCTAAACAGGCCCACTGAAGCTTTCTTT. It codes for CSVEDLNRPTEAFF.

The chain links TRBV10-3 to TRBJ2-2; D gene uncertain. Germline loops: CDR1 ENHRY, CDR2 SYGVKD. V was shortened by 0 bases and J by 0 bases, with 14 bases between the two germline ends. The CDR3 extends over 18 amino acids. The CDR3: CAISESESRHTNTGELFF. The CDR3 DNA is TGTGCCATCAGTGAGTCGGAAAGTAGACATACGAACACCGGGGAGCTGTTTTTT.

This clone was recorded once. V is TRBV6-6 and J is TRBJ1-5, with no clear D. The V and J ends lost 6 bases and 4 bases respectively, with 10 bases between them. The CDR3 is 13 amino acids. CDR1 MNHNY and CDR2 SVGAGI come from the germline V gene (reference sequence). The CDR3 coding sequence is TGTGCCAGCAGAAGGACTCCTAATCAGCCCCAGCATTTT. Protein product: CASRRTPNQPQHF.

This chain uses TRBV5-4 with TRBJ2-3, with 9 bases identical to TRBD1. V trimming: 4 bases; J trimming: 6 bases; junction bases outside the gene matches: 9. The CDR3 is 15 residues long. Germline V gene sequence: CDR1 SGHNT, CDR2 YYREEE (reference sequence). In DNA form, the CDR3 reads TGTGCCAGCAGCGGAAAGGACAGGGGCGGGGATACGCAGTATTTT. Encoded protein: CASSGKDRGGDTQYF.

The chain joins TRBV19 to TRBJ2-6, with 8 nucleotides matching TRBD2. CDR1 and CDR2 from the germline V gene are LNHDA and SQIVND (reference sequence). Unmatched junction bases numbered 4, after V lost 1 base and J lost 2 bases. CDR3 length equals 17 residues. CDR3 region: CASSIGGLEAGANVLTF. The CDR3 bases are TGTGCCAGTAGTATAGGGGGACTAGAAGCTGGGGCCAACGTCCTGACTTTC.

The chain joins TRBV6-1 to TRBJ2-1, with 11 bases that match TRBD2. This CDR3 region has 15 residues. V lost 2 bases to trimming and J lost 8 bases; unmatched junction nucleotides: 5. In germline, CDR1 is MNHNS, CDR2 SASEGT. The CDR3 is CASSETSGGRDEQFF. The CDR3 nucleotides read TGTGCCAGCAGTGAAACTAGCGGGGGAAGGGATGAGCAGTTCTTC.

CDR3 region: CASSLVTGFESPLHF. The CDR3 region has the DNA TGTGCCAGCAGCCTAGTGACAGGCTTTGAGTCACCCCTCCACTTT. The J gene is TRBJ1-6, the V gene TRBV4-2, with D possibly TRBD1 on 6 matching bases. Germline V CDR1 and CDR2: LGHNA, YNFKEQ. V dropped 4 bases and J dropped 10 bases, with 17 bases sitting between them. CDR3 length: 15 amino acids.

The chain couples TRBV27 to TRBJ2-1, with 8 bases matching TRBD2. CDR3 length: 16 amino acids. V gave up 4 bases and J gave up 6 bases; unmatched junction bases: 11. Per the germline V gene, CDR1 is MNHEY and CDR2 is SMNVEV (reference sequence). The CDR3 DNA sequence: TGTGCCAGCAGTTCTCAGCGGGAGCTGGGCCCCAATGAGCAGTTCTTC. Protein sequence: CASSSQRELGPNEQFF.

This rearrangement joins TRBV5-8 to TRBJ2-1, with a tentative D call TRBD2 (6 bases). This CDR3 region has 18 residues. Germline lookup yields CDR1 SGHTS and CDR2 YDEGEE. The V end was cut by 0 bases, the J end by 5 bases, with 21 bases between. The CDR3 sequence: CASSLVVFTGVTDNEQFF. CDR3 nucleotide sequence: TGTGCCAGCAGCTTGGTGGTGTTTACGGGAGTGACGGACAATGAGCAGTTCTTC.

This clone has a single count. The chain couples TRBV24-1 to TRBJ1-2; weak D call: TRBD1 (5 bases). This CDR3 comprises 14 residues. Germline V lookup: CDR1 KGHDR, CDR2 SFDVKD. Between the trimmed V and J ends, which lost 3 bases and 4 bases, there was a span of 11 bases. CDR3 nucleotide sequence: TGTGCCACCAGTGATCGAGGAGGGGTCTATGGCTACACCTTC. Its protein product is CATSDRGGVYGYTF.

The chain joins TRBV7-2 to TRBJ2-3, with 10 nucleotides matching TRBD2. CDR3 size: 15 residues. In germline, CDR1 is SGHTA, CDR2 FQGNSA. With V trimmed by 2 bases and J by 5 bases, 4 bases remained unmatched. Written as DNA, the CDR3 is TGTGCCAGCAGCTTACTAGCGGGAGCGGTAGATACGCAGTATTTT. The encoded protein is CASSLLAGAVDTQYF.

This clone was counted between two and nine times. The chain carries TRBV28 and TRBJ2-3, with 10 positions matching TRBD2. V lost 2 bases and J lost 3; bases outside the gene matches: 17. The CDR3 contains 20 residues. CDR1 and CDR2 from the germline V gene are MDHEN and SYDVKM. CDR3 nucleotide sequence: TGTGCCAGCAGTTTACCCCTACTAGCGGGGCCCGTGGTTGTGACAGATACGCAGTATTTT. Amino acids: CASSLPLLAGPVVVTDTQYF.

The chain joins TRBV19 to TRBJ1-1; 8 positions match TRBD1. This CDR3 is built from 13 residues. Trimming cost V 8 bases and J 1 base; bases outside gene matches: 3. CDR1 is LNHDA and CDR2 is SQIVND in the germline V gene (reference sequence). As DNA, the CDR3 is TGTGCCAGTCGACAGGGGAGGAACACTGAAGCTTTCTTT. Translating it yields CASRQGRNTEAFF.

The J gene is TRBJ1-3, the V gene TRBV4-1; possibly TRBD1 for D (5 bases). Germline V gene data show CDR1 as MGHRA and CDR2 as YSYEKL. V lost 0 bases, J lost 3 bases, and 12 bases lay in between. The CDR3 has 16 amino acids. CDR3 in DNA: TGCGCCAGCAGCCAAGAACGGGGGGAACGTGGAAACACCATATATTTT. Translated, it gives CASSQERGERGNTIYF.

The chain joins TRBV7-9 to TRBJ1-1; TRBD1 might be the D (6 bases). V was cut by 5 bases and J by 2 bases, with 9 bases left in between. This CDR3 is built from 13 residues. CDR1 is SEHNR and CDR2 is FQNEAQ in the germline V gene (reference sequence). This CDR3 reads CASSMTGNTEAFF. The CDR3 DNA follows: TGTGCCAGCAGCATGACAGGAAACACTGAAGCTTTCTTT.

The chain uses TRBV6-5 and TRBJ1-6, with unresolved D. The germline gives CDR1 MNHEY, CDR2 SVGAGI. The CDR3 loop spans 15 amino acids. V was shortened by 0 bases and J by 9 bases, with 12 bases between the two germline ends. CDR3 DNA: TGTGCCAGCAGTTACTCTCAGACTTATGGTTCACCCCTCCACTTT. It encodes CASSYSQTYGSPLHF.

The chain has TRBV28 and TRBJ2-7, with TRBD1 matching over 8 bases. The germline V gene encodes CDR1 MDHEN and CDR2 SYDVKM. J gave up 4 bases and V 4 bases, and 6 bases lay outside the gene matches. The CDR3 extends over 14 amino acids. CDR3 amino acids: CASSYRGSHYEQYF. CDR3 coding DNA: TGTGCCAGCAGTTACAGGGGGTCGCATTACGAGCAGTACTTC.

This chain links TRBV6-5 with TRBJ2-5; 7 nucleotides agree with TRBD2. This CDR3 is built from 15 residues. CDR1 MNHEY and CDR2 SVGAGI come from the germline V gene. Unmatched junction bases numbered 12, after V lost 6 bases and J lost 5 bases. The DNA of the CDR3 is TGTGCCAGCAGAGCCTCCTGGGGGGGAGGGGAGACCCAGTACTTC. Its translation is CASRASWGGGETQYF.

The chain employs TRBV27 and TRBJ2-5, with 8 bases aligning to TRBD2. Germline trimming cut 4 bases from V and 4 bases from J; bases unmatched to any gene: 8. From germline, CDR1 is MNHEY and CDR2 SMNVEV (reference sequence). The length of the CDR3 is 15 residues. CDR3 loop: CASSSSRLAGETQYF. The DNA for the CDR3 is TGTGCCAGCAGTTCAAGTCGGCTAGCGGGAGAGACCCAGTACTTC.

J is TRBJ1-4 and V is TRBV24-1; D uncertain. V dropped 4 bases and J dropped 0 bases, with 2 bases sitting between them. This CDR3 comprises 13 residues. Germline CDR1 KGHDR, CDR2 SFDVKD. The CDR3 loop reads CATSDTTNEKLFF. In DNA form, the CDR3 reads TGTGCCACCAGTGACACAACTAATGAAAAACTGTTTTTT.

This clone has only one observation. The chain employs TRBV29-1 and TRBJ2-2, with D possibly being TRBD2 (7 bases). The germline V gene has CDR1 SQVTM and CDR2 ANQGSEA. V dropped 6 bases and J dropped 4 bases, with 18 bases sitting between them. The CDR3 totals 15 residues. Written as DNA, the CDR3 is TGCAGCGTCGGCGTGAGGGGGGGCGGCACCGGGGAGCTGTTTTTT. It translates to CSVGVRGGGTGELFF.

The rearrangement links TRBV11-2 to TRBJ2-3, with 13 bases lining up with TRBD2. CDR1 is SGHAT, CDR2 FQNNGV, per germline. The CDR3 runs to 15 residues. V was clipped by 5 bases and J by 6 bases; unmatched bases: 5. The CDR3 DNA reads as TGTGCCAGCAGCCAAGGACTAGCGGGAGTGGATACGCAGTATTTT. Translation: CASSQGLAGVDTQYF.

The gene calls are TRBV30 and TRBJ1-6, with D unresolved. The CDR3 loop spans 13 amino acids. Germline values: CDR1 GTSNPN, CDR2 SVGIG (reference sequence). V was clipped by 3 bases and J by 3 bases, with 6 bases between them. CDR3 in DNA: TGTGCCTGGAGGGTCAGCTATAATTCACCCCTCCACTTT. Translation: CAWRVSYNSPLHF.

V usage is TRBV6-6 and J usage is TRBJ2-7; TRBD2 agrees at 8 bases. The CDR3 sequence is 16 residues long. Germline CDR1 reads MNHNY; CDR2 reads SVGAGI (reference sequence). The V segment lost 0 bases and the J segment 6 bases; nucleotides outside the gene matches: 10. CDR3 DNA sequence: TGTGCCAGCAGTTACTCGATAAATAGCGGGGCGGGCGAGCAGTACTTC. As protein: CASSYSINSGAGEQYF.

The chain has TRBV7-9 and TRBJ1-1; TRBD1 matches 7 bases. V lost 2 bases, J lost 5 bases, and 8 bases stayed unmatched. The CDR3 totals 15 residues. In germline, CDR1 is SEHNR, CDR2 FQNEAQ (reference sequence). The CDR3 spells CASSLRQGERTEAFF. CDR3 nucleotide sequence: TGTGCCAGCAGCTTAAGACAGGGTGAACGTACTGAAGCTTTCTTT.

The sample holds one count of this clone. The rearrangement uses TRBV7-8 and TRBJ1-2, with 7 bases matching TRBD1. The CDR3 covers 15 residues. With V trimmed by 5 bases and J by 4 bases, 10 bases remained unmatched. Germline V gene lookup returns CDR1 SGHVS and CDR2 FQNEAQ. The CDR3 coding sequence is TGTGCCAGCAGCCCTCCACGGACAGGCCCCTATGGCTACACCTTC. Residues: CASSPPRTGPYGYTF.

The chain is built from TRBV15 and TRBJ1-1; no reliable D call. CDR3 length: 15 amino acids. The germline CDR1 and CDR2 sequences are LNHNV and YYDKDF (reference sequence). The V end was cut by 3 bases, the J end by 6 bases, with 17 bases between. CDR3 residues: CATSRGGLGRAEAFF. The CDR3 coding sequence is TGTGCCACCAGCAGGGGCGGACTGGGAAGGGCTGAAGCTTTCTTT.